A single sample gave rise to the 24 T cell receptor beta chains below, sequenced in a study of blood T cell repertoires in COVID-19. Profiled with immunoSEQ multiplex PCR; TCRdb holds only in-frame clones, not every one. The profile covers under 300,000 clones, with around 90% appearing a single time and less than 2.5% taken by the ten largest. The sequenced material came from PBMCs or T cells enriched from blood (not recorded which). The origin of the receptors is a young woman who had recovered from COVID-19.

This clone was seen a single time. CDR3 loop: CASRPTGLGIDEQYF. In DNA, the CDR3 is TGTGCCAGCAGGCCCACAGGTCTCGGTATAGACGAGCAGTACTTC. This chain connects TRBV6-5 to TRBJ2-7; the D gene is possibly TRBD1 (5 bases). Looked up from germline, CDR1 is MNHEY and CDR2 is SVGAGI. There are 15 residues in the CDR3. V lost 6 bases, J lost 5 bases, and 20 bases lay in between.

This clone was observed once. The chain employs TRBV2 and TRBJ2-3; a weak D match, TRBD2 (6 bases). Trimming took off 8 bases at V and 1 base at J, with 22 bases between the two ends. This CDR3 region has 17 residues. CDR1 is SNHLY and CDR2 is FYNNEI in the germline V gene. The CDR3 bases are TGTGCCAGCTTGCCAGGAGGGAGTCACTCTGGCACAGATACGCAGTATTTT. Encoded protein: CASLPGGSHSGTDTQYF.

CDR3 region: CASSLGGVLNEQFF. The CDR3 DNA sequence: TGTGCCAGCAGTTTAGGCGGGGTTCTCAATGAGCAGTTCTTC. The rearrangement uses TRBV28 and TRBJ2-1; tentatively, D is TRBD2 (6 bases). The ends were cut back, 2 bases at V and 6 bases at J, with 11 bases in the middle. Germline CDR1 MDHEN, CDR2 SYDVKM. This CDR3 contains 14 residues.

The chain is built from TRBV7-9 and TRBJ1-2; possible D gene TRBD1, 5 bases. Germline V gene data show CDR1 as SEHNR and CDR2 as FQNEAQ (reference sequence). The CDR3 runs 15 residues. Deletions cut 7 bases from V and 3 bases from J, with 18 bases between. The CDR3 is CASKPVGWGDYGYTF. The CDR3 coding sequence is TGTGCCAGCAAGCCAGTGGGGTGGGGGGACTATGGCTACACCTTC.

The rearrangement uses TRBV9 and TRBJ2-1; 8 positions match TRBD2. V lost 4 bases to trimming and J lost 9 bases; unmatched junction nucleotides: 15. The CDR3 has 16 amino acids. Germline-derived CDR1 and CDR2 are SGDLS and YYNGEE. The CDR3 region has the DNA TGTGCCAGCAGCCCAGTGGGGAGCGGGAGCAGGGGTGAGCAGTTCTTC. Translating it yields CASSPVGSGSRGEQFF.

The rearrangement joins TRBV28 to TRBJ1-1, with 9 nucleotides matching TRBD1. Germline CDR1 is MDHEN and CDR2 is SYDVKM. This CDR3 comprises 13 residues. CDR3 bases: TGTGTATCCCGGGACAGGGAACTTACTGAAGCTTTCTTT. Its protein is CVSRDRELTEAFF.

This clone has just one count. Other nucleotide sequences from this sample produce the same CDR3. The V call is TRBV7-3, the J call TRBJ1-1, with a possible D match to TRBD1 (5 bases). Trimming took off 5 bases at V and 2 bases at J, with 9 bases between the two ends. The CDR3 loop spans 13 amino acids. Per germline, CDR1 SGHTA and CDR2 FQGTGA. In nucleotides, the CDR3 is TGTGCCAGCAGCGCCGACAGAAACACTGAAGCTTTCTTT. This sequence encodes CASSADRNTEAFF.

The gene calls are TRBV28 and TRBJ2-7; TRBD1 matches at 10 bases. Germline values: CDR1 MDHEN, CDR2 SYDVKM. The junction had 4 bases not matched to a gene; V was cut back by 7 bases and J by 4 bases. The CDR3 sequence is 13 residues long. DNA for the CDR3: TGTGCCAGCAAGGGACAGGGGCTATACGAGCAGTACTTC. This encodes CASKGQGLYEQYF.

The rearrangement uses TRBV18 and TRBJ1-1; D perhaps matches TRBD1 (6 bases). Trimming pared 8 bases from V and 3 bases from J, leaving 13 bases between. The length of the CDR3 is 13 residues. Per the germline V gene, CDR1 is KGHSH and CDR2 is LQKENI. CDR3 protein: CASRQQGDTEAFF. The CDR3 coding sequence is TGTGCCAGCCGGCAACAGGGAGACACTGAAGCTTTCTTT.

The rearrangement links TRBV9 to TRBJ1-2, with D perhaps matching TRBD1 (6 bases). The germline V gene has CDR1 SGDLS and CDR2 YYNGEE. This CDR3 comprises 15 residues. V lost 0 bases and J lost 2, with 11 bases in between. This CDR3 is CASSVVPGANYGYTF. The CDR3 region has the DNA TGTGCCAGCAGCGTAGTTCCAGGGGCAAACTATGGCTACACCTTC.

The chain carries TRBV28 and TRBJ1-2; tentative D call: TRBD1 (6 bases). The V gene's germline CDR1 is MDHEN and CDR2 SYDVKM. The CDR3 extends over 14 amino acids. V lost 5 bases, J lost 4 bases, and 14 bases lay in between. CDR3 protein: CASSPGQRSYGYTF. CDR3 bases: TGTGCCAGCAGTCCGGGACAAAGATCCTATGGCTACACCTTC.

This clone was detected once. The genes are TRBV3-1 (or the pseudogene TRBV3-2) and TRBJ2-7; 12 nucleotides line up with TRBD2. The J segment lost 6 bases and the V segment lost 2 bases, leaving 2 bases of the junction unmatched. The CDR3 totals 14 residues. The germline V gene has CDR1 LGHDT and CDR2 YNNKEL (reference sequence). The CDR3 coding sequence is TGTGCCAGCAGCCAAACTAGCGGGAGGCTCGAGCAGTACTTC. Translated: CASSQTSGRLEQYF.

This chain joins TRBV19 and TRBJ1-4; 8 nucleotides match TRBD1. This CDR3 comprises 14 residues. V lost 4 bases to trimming and J lost 7 bases; unmatched junction nucleotides: 5. CDR1 and CDR2 from the germline V gene are LNHDA and SQIVND (reference sequence). The CDR3, as DNA: TGTGCCAGTAGTACCTACAGGGGGAGTGAAAAACTGTTTTTT. Translation: CASSTYRGSEKLFF.

The chain recombines TRBV7-8 with TRBJ2-5; tentatively, D is TRBD1 (5 bases). The V end was cut by 7 bases, the J end by 2 bases, with 14 bases between. This CDR3 has 14 amino acids. The germline V gene has CDR1 SGHVS and CDR2 FQNEAQ. CDR3 nucleotide sequence: TGTGCCAGCACCATAGGGGAAAGGCAAGAGACCCAGTACTTC. This encodes CASTIGERQETQYF.

The chain combines TRBV28 with TRBJ2-7, with no clear D. CDR3 size: 16 residues. The ends were cut back, 2 bases at V and 2 bases at J, with 16 bases in the middle. Germline lookup yields CDR1 MDHEN and CDR2 SYDVKM. This chain's CDR3 is CASSLTPVGRPYEQYF. CDR3 sequence (DNA): TGTGCCAGCAGTTTAACTCCGGTGGGCAGGCCCTACGAGCAGTACTTC. The complete variable domain, with remaining parts taken from reference TRBV28 and TRBJ2-7, reads DVKVTQSSRYLVKRTGEKVFLECVQDMDHENMFWYRQDPGLGLRLIYFSYDVKMKEKGDIPEGYSVSREKKERFSLILESASTNQTSMYLCASSLTPVGRPYEQYFGPGTRLTVT.

The chain uses TRBV28 and TRBJ2-1; TRBD2 matches at 7 bases. Trimming took 10 bases from V and 5 from J; bases not matched to a gene: 8. CDR1 and CDR2 from the germline V gene are MDHEN and SYDVKM. This CDR3 has 13 amino acids. CDR3 sequence (DNA): TGTGCCATGGGCGGGAGTGGTGACAATGAGCAGTTCTTC. It translates to CAMGGSGDNEQFF. The variable domain in full, with the rest retrieved from reference TRBV28 and TRBJ2-1, is DVKVTQSSRYLVKRTGEKVFLECVQDMDHENMFWYRQDPGLGLRLIYFSYDVKMKEKGDIPEGYSVSREKKERFSLILESASTNQTSMYLCAMGGSGDNEQFFGPGTRLTVL.

The rearrangement uses TRBV28 and TRBJ1-1; 9 bases are a match to TRBD1. The CDR3 loop spans 17 amino acids. Germline loops: CDR1 MDHEN, CDR2 SYDVKM. J gave up 0 bases and V 2 bases, and 7 bases lay outside the gene matches. DNA of the CDR3: TGTGCCAGCAGTTTACGCTACAGGGGGCCCATGAACACTGAAGCTTTCTTT. It encodes CASSLRYRGPMNTEAFF.

The chain has TRBV2 and TRBJ1-2; D uncertain. In germline, CDR1 is SNHLY, CDR2 FYNNEI. V gave up 3 bases and J gave up 4 bases, with 12 bases separating them. The CDR3 is 14 amino acids. CDR3 in amino acids: CASSDRRGSYGYTF. CDR3 DNA sequence: TGTGCCAGCAGTGACAGAAGAGGGTCCTATGGCTACACCTTC.

V usage is TRBV6-1 and J usage is TRBJ2-5, with 13 nucleotides matching TRBD2. This CDR3 comprises 16 residues. J lost 3 bases, V lost 3 bases, and 4 bases had no gene match. Germline V lookup: CDR1 MNHNS, CDR2 SASEGT. The CDR3 coding sequence is TGTGCCAGCAGTGAGTCAGGACTAGCGGGGGAAGAGACCCAGTACTTC. Amino acid sequence: CASSESGLAGEETQYF.

The J gene is TRBJ1-2, the V gene TRBV7-2, with TRBD1 identical over 7 bases. The CDR3 sequence is 14 residues long. CDR1 is SGHTA and CDR2 is FQGNSA in the germline V gene. V gave up 5 bases and J gave up 8 bases; unmatched junction bases: 11. CDR3 amino acids: CASSVRQGVRGYTF. DNA for the CDR3: TGTGCCAGCAGCGTCCGACAGGGTGTACGGGGCTACACCTTC.

The chain carries TRBV9 and TRBJ1-5; no clear D gene. The CDR3 consists of 13 residues. Germline CDR1 and CDR2: SGDLS and YYNGEE. The germline V and J ends were trimmed by 0 bases and 4 bases, with 5 bases remaining between them. The CDR3 sequence is CASSVDGNQPQHF. For the CDR3, the DNA is TGTGCCAGCAGCGTAGACGGGAATCAGCCCCAGCATTTT. Full variable domain (rest looked up from reference TRBV9 and TRBJ1-5): DSGVTQTPKHLITATGQRVTLRCSPRSGDLSVYWYQQSLDQGLQFLIQYYNGEERAKGNILERFSAQQFPDLHSELNLSSLELGDSALYFCASSVDGNQPQHFGDGTRLSIL.

The rearrangement joins TRBV24-1 to TRBJ2-7; 8 bases line up with TRBD1. CDR3 length: 18 amino acids. Germline values: CDR1 KGHDR, CDR2 SFDVKD. Germline trimming cut 5 bases from V and 1 base from J; bases unmatched to any gene: 15. CDR3 coding DNA: TGTGCCACCAGTGGCGGAGTTTTAGGACAGGGAAGATCCTACGAGCAGTACTTC. It codes for CATSGGVLGQGRSYEQYF.

This clone was counted a single time. V usage is TRBV25-1 and J usage is TRBJ2-1, with 9 bases matching TRBD2. The J segment lost 8 bases and the V segment lost 4 bases, leaving 9 bases of the junction unmatched. CDR3 length equals 15 residues. The germline gives CDR1 MGHDK, CDR2 SYGVNS. This CDR3 reads CASSAAGGVTYEQFF. CDR3 sequence (DNA): TGTGCCAGCAGTGCAGCGGGAGGAGTTACCTATGAGCAGTTCTTC. The full variable domain, in which reference TRBV25-1 and TRBJ2-1 provide the parts outside the CDR3, is EADIYQTPRYLVIGTGKKITLECSQTMGHDKMYWYQQDPGMELHLIHYSYGVNSTEKGDLSSESTVSRIRTEHFPLTLESARPSHTSQYLCASSAAGGVTYEQFFGPGTRLTVL.

The gene calls are TRBV7-8 and TRBJ2-7, with D unclear. Germline loops: CDR1 SGHVS, CDR2 FQNEAQ. V was pared by 7 bases and J by 0 bases, with 10 bases between. The CDR3 is 13 amino acids. CDR3 amino acids: CASNPVSSYEQYF. As DNA, the CDR3 is TGTGCCAGCAACCCTGTTAGCTCCTACGAGCAGTACTTC.